These T cell receptor beta chains were read from a single sample in a study of human T cells and chemical hapten exposure. TCRdb re-called the RACE reads with MiXCR, one entry per CDR3 protein. The data contain under 400,000 distinct CDR3 sequences, less than 6.5% of them singletons. The material sequenced was whole blood, taken in connection with sensitization to the hapten diphenylcyclopropenone (DPC). The receptor source for this set is a woman between 45 and 65 years old with alopecia areata. Some clones in this sample may be carry-over from other donors' samples. The CDR3 runs from the conserved cysteine through the conserved F or W.

V: TRBV6-6; J: TRBJ2-5; CDR3: CASSDIRGGKGQETQYF
V: TRBV29-1; J: TRBJ2-1; CDR3: CSVDRLRGGEEQFF
V: TRBV11-2; J: TRBJ2-3; CDR3: CASSSGLAGPSTDTQYF
V: TRBV20-1; J: TRBJ1-2; CDR3: CSARVTGDTF
V: TRBV15; J: TRBJ2-1; CDR3: CATSRKDRSSYNEQFF
V: TRBV7-9; J: TRBJ1-1; CDR3: CASSLADGLNTEAFF
V: TRBV9; J: TRBJ2-1; CDR3: CASSVEGRAANEQFF
V: TRBV13; J: TRBJ2-1; CDR3: CASRPETSGSSAGEQFF
V: TRBV10-2; J: TRBJ1-1; CDR3: CASDDSANTEAFF
V: TRBV6-5; J: TRBJ1-2; CDR3: CASSSSGYTF
V: TRBV7-2; J: TRBJ2-5; CDR3: CASSLARTGRETQYF
V: TRBV11-1; J: TRBJ1-1; CDR3: CASSSTVPPYTEAFF
V: TRBV7-2; J: TRBJ2-7; CDR3: CASSPISGEQYF
V: TRBV29-1; J: TRBJ2-7; CDR3: CSASSGRAYEQYF
V: TRBV7-7; J: TRBJ2-2; CDR3: CASSRDRVNAGELFF
V: TRBV29-1; J: TRBJ2-2; CDR3: CSVGSDYTGELFF
V: TRBV5-1; J: TRBJ2-3; CDR3: CASKTDLADTQYF
V: TRBV5-1; J: TRBJ2-7; CDR3: CASSLLSLDPYEQYF
V: TRBV5-1; J: TRBJ2-5; CDR3: CASSLDRWGTQYF
V: TRBV12-3/TRBV12-4; J: TRBJ1-3; CDR3: CASSYEGPSSGNTIYF
V: TRBV29-1; J: TRBJ2-1; CDR3: CSVGRGSYNEQFF
V: TRBV6-6; J: TRBJ1-3; CDR3: CASSYIWSGNTIYF
V: TRBV6-2/TRBV6-3; J: TRBJ1-1; CDR3: CASSYNLRTGTTEAFF
V: TRBV28; J: TRBJ2-3; CDR3: CASSFPTRDRGSPSTDTQYF
V: TRBV6-1; J: TRBJ2-3; CDR3: CASRSGDTDTQYF
V: TRBV3-1; J: TRBJ1-1; CDR3: CASSLGSSRNTEAFF
V: TRBV27; J: TRBJ2-4; CDR3: CASSFWGTSGFQAKNIQYF